The sequence of this T cell receptor beta chain was determined in a study of metastatic and nonmetastatic thyroid tumors. Background on the study: Repertoire data that came from the blood and tumor or nodule tissue of malignant and benign thyroid patients were compared.

The CDR3 spans 14 residues. Trimming left V 1 base short and J 7 bases short, with 14 bases between. Germline CDR1 MNHNS, CDR2 SASEGT. Not a single patient had been given any form of treatment at any point before undergoing thyroid surgery. TCRdb re-clonotyped the PCR reads via MiXCR. Altogether around 4,300 clones are present, just under 30% being singletons, with the ten largest covering roughly 17%. Sample: adjacent normal tissue. This clonotype originated in a male donor with papillary thyroid cancer or a benign thyroid nodule (not recorded which). Some clones in this sample may be carry-over from other donors' samples. The V and J genes are TRBV6-1 and TRBJ2-7; D not resolved. The DNA of the CDR3 is TGTGCCAGCAGTGAAGGCACTCGCCTGCGGGAGCAGTACTTC. Translated: CASSEGTRLREQYF.